The 25 T cell receptor beta chains given below trace back to one sample, sequenced in a study of shared clonotypes between healthy human individuals. The repertoire was sequenced with immunoSEQ multiplex PCR; TCRdb's copy has only in-frame clones and lacks some. The sample records 2.3 million or so clones, approximately 93% being singletons. What was sequenced was naive CD4+ T cells from PBMCs. Subset defined: CD45RA+ positively selected. These receptor sequences come from a man aged 18 to 30 in good health. Some clones in this sample may be carry-over from other donors' samples.

The genes are TRBV27 and TRBJ2-5, with D hard to call. Germline lookup yields CDR1 MNHEY and CDR2 SMNVEV (reference sequence). The CDR3 covers 13 residues. V dropped 5 bases and J dropped 5 bases, with 12 bases sitting between them. CDR3 DNA: TGTGCCAGCAGTCATCGAAAAGTGGAGACCCAGTACTTC. It encodes CASSHRKVETQYF.

The rearrangement links TRBV6-1 to TRBJ2-1; the D is unclear. Deletions cut 6 bases from V and 0 bases from J, with 6 bases between. Looked up from germline, CDR1 is MNHNS and CDR2 is SASEGT. This CDR3 is 13 amino acids long. CDR3 DNA sequence: TGTGCCAGCAGAAAGGTCTCCTACAATGAGCAGTTCTTC. It yields the protein CASRKVSYNEQFF.

This chain links TRBV2 with TRBJ1-3, with TRBD1 as a possible D gene (6 bases). Germline CDR1 is SNHLY and CDR2 is FYNNEI. The CDR3 spans 15 residues. Trimming took 4 bases from V and 4 from J, leaving 14 bases between them. This chain's CDR3 is CASSAAGASGNTIYF. Here the CDR3 DNA reads TGTGCCAGCAGTGCGGCAGGGGCATCAGGAAACACCATATATTTT.

This sequence joins TRBV5-1 and TRBJ2-3, with D unclear. V lost 2 bases to trimming and J lost 9 bases, with 10 bases between them. The CDR3 extends over 12 amino acids. Germline V gene lookup returns CDR1 SGHRS and CDR2 YFSETQ. CDR3 coding DNA: TGCGCCAGCAGCTTTCTGGAAGGAACGCAGTATTTT. It codes for CASSFLEGTQYF.

This chain uses TRBV25-1 with TRBJ2-3; the D is unclear. The CDR3 covers 13 residues. Trimming left V 3 bases short and J 2 bases short, with 6 bases between. Germline V gives CDR1 MGHDK, CDR2 SYGVNS. CDR3 protein: CASSDRPTDTQYF. The CDR3 DNA is TGTGCCAGCAGTGACAGACCCACAGATACGCAGTATTTT. Based on the CDR3 plus reference TRBV25-1 and TRBJ2-3, the full variable domain is EADIYQTPRYLVIGTGKKITLECSQTMGHDKMYWYQQDPGMELHLIHYSYGVNSTEKGDLSSESTVSRIRTEHFPLTLESARPSHTSQYLCASSDRPTDTQYFGPGTRLTVL.

CDR3 nucleotide sequence: TGTGCCATCAGTGCGTCACCAGGACGGACATACGAGCAGTACTTC. This translates into CAISASPGRTYEQYF. This chain connects TRBV10-3 to TRBJ2-7; perhaps TRBD1 as D (5 bases). This CDR3 is 15 amino acids long. CDR1 and CDR2 from the germline V gene are ENHRY and SYGVKD. The V end was cut by 4 bases, the J end by 4 bases, with 17 bases between.

The chain has TRBV4-1 and TRBJ1-1; 10 bases fit TRBD1. Germline CDR1 reads MGHRA; CDR2 reads YSYEKL. This CDR3 contains 17 residues. The V segment lost 7 bases and the J segment 4 bases; nucleotides outside the gene matches: 15. The CDR3 region is CASTLRSQTGGITEAFF. The DNA of the CDR3 is TGCGCCAGCACCCTACGGTCCCAGACAGGGGGCATCACTGAAGCTTTCTTT.

About this clone itself: Different DNA sequences within this sample yield the same CDR3. This sequence joins TRBV9 and TRBJ1-4; D is perhaps TRBD1 (5 bases). This CDR3 is built from 15 residues. Germline CDR1 is SGDLS and CDR2 is YYNGEE. Trimming stripped 0 bases from V and 5 bases from J, with 11 bases between. CDR3 residues: CASSVAGRENEKLFF. DNA of the CDR3: TGTGCCAGCAGCGTAGCTGGCAGGGAAAATGAAAAACTGTTTTTT.

In the case of this clone: Other DNA sequences in this specimen translate into the identical CDR3. V and J are TRBV18 and TRBJ2-2; 7 positions agree with TRBD1. There are 13 residues in the CDR3. J gave up 5 bases and V 6 bases, and 3 bases lay outside the gene matches. Per germline, CDR1 KGHSH and CDR2 LQKENI. The chain's CDR3 is CASSPDRTGELFF. The DNA of the CDR3 is TGTGCCAGCTCCCCGGACAGGACCGGGGAGCTGTTTTTT.

About this clone: Other nucleotide sequences in the sample specify the same CDR3. The CDR3 DNA reads as TGTGCCAGCTCCGACGACAGGAACACTGAAGCTTTCTTT. Amino acids: CASSDDRNTEAFF. The chain recombines TRBV18 with TRBJ1-1, with D possibly matching TRBD1 (5 bases). Germline V gene lookup returns CDR1 KGHSH and CDR2 LQKENI. V was shortened by 6 bases and J by 1 base, with 9 bases between the two germline ends. The CDR3 is made up of 13 amino acids.

The chain recombines TRBV5-6 with TRBJ2-3; no clear D gene. The CDR3 has 13 residues. Germline V gene lookup returns CDR1 SGHDT and CDR2 YYEEEE. Trimming pared 2 bases from V and 3 bases from J, leaving 7 bases between. CDR3 nucleotide sequence: TGTGCCAGCAGCTTCCGGCTTACAGATACGCAGTATTTT. Its translation is CASSFRLTDTQYF.

The J gene is TRBJ1-1, the V gene TRBV6-5, with D maybe TRBD1 (5 bases). V lost 6 bases and J 0 bases, leaving 14 bases between the germline ends. Germline V lookup: CDR1 MNHEY, CDR2 SVGAGI. This CDR3 has 15 residues. The CDR3 region is CASSWGWGMNTEAFF. CDR3 in DNA: TGTGCCAGCAGCTGGGGGTGGGGGATGAACACTGAAGCTTTCTTT.

This sequence joins TRBV5-1 and TRBJ1-2; D gene ambiguous. V was cut by 0 bases and J by 3 bases, with 9 bases left in between. CDR1 and CDR2 from the germline V gene are SGHRS and YFSETQ. The CDR3 covers 14 residues. In DNA form, the CDR3 reads TGCGCCAGCAGCTTGGCTCCCCCGGACTATGGCTACACCTTC. It translates to CASSLAPPDYGYTF.

The chain joins TRBV7-2 to TRBJ2-3; D is possibly TRBD2 (5 bases). The V end lost 5 bases, the J end lost 3 bases, and 12 bases lay between the germline ends. The CDR3 covers 14 residues. CDR1 SGHTA and CDR2 FQGNSA come from the germline V gene. CDR3 residues: CASSPSRSTDTQYF. In DNA form, the CDR3 reads TGTGCCAGCAGCCCTAGCCGGAGTACAGATACGCAGTATTTT.

The J gene is TRBJ2-3, the V gene TRBV6-5; D is tentatively TRBD1 or TRBD2 (5 bases each). The V gene lost 6 bases and the J gene lost 4 bases, with 14 bases spanning the gap. Germline CDR1 and CDR2: MNHEY and SVGAGI. This CDR3 is built from 14 residues. CDR3: CASSLRDVSDTQYF. CDR3 bases: TGTGCCAGCAGCCTGAGGGACGTTTCAGATACGCAGTATTTT.

The chain employs TRBV5-6 and TRBJ2-6; no firm D call. Germline assignment: CDR1 SGHDT and CDR2 YYEEEE. CDR3 size: 18 residues. The V end lost 0 bases, the J end lost 0 bases, and 13 bases lay between the germline ends. Written as DNA, the CDR3 is TGTGCCAGCAGCTTGGTAACCCGGCGCGACTCTGGGGCCAACGTCCTGACTTTC. This gives the protein CASSLVTRRDSGANVLTF.

This clone came up once. This chain connects TRBV9 to TRBJ2-2, with D possibly TRBD2 on 6 matching bases. Germline CDR1 SGDLS, CDR2 YYNGEE. This CDR3 is 18 amino acids long. V lost 4 bases and J 1 base, leaving 20 bases between the germline ends. The CDR3 DNA reads TGTGCCAGCAGCCCCCGCGGGGCGAGGCGGGGGAACACCGGGGAGCTGTTTTTT. Translated, it gives CASSPRGARRGNTGELFF.

The rearrangement joins TRBV2 to TRBJ2-2; a possible D gene is TRBD2 (6 bases). The CDR3 sequence is 15 residues long. The germline CDR1 and CDR2 sequences are SNHLY and FYNNEI. V was pared by 4 bases and J by 2 bases, with 11 bases between. In DNA form, the CDR3 reads TGTGCCAGCAGTGTCAGGAGGGCCAACACCGGGGAGCTGTTTTTT. Protein product: CASSVRRANTGELFF.

The V and J genes are TRBV15 and TRBJ2-2, with TRBD2 as a possible D gene (6 bases). Deletions cut 9 bases from V and 2 bases from J, with 28 bases between. CDR1 is LNHNV, CDR2 YYDKDF, per germline (reference sequence). The CDR3 extends over 19 amino acids. As DNA, the CDR3 is TGTGCCACTAGATCGGGGAGGCTAGGGGAACGGGGAAACACCGGGGAGCTGTTTTTT. This translates into CATRSGRLGERGNTGELFF.

The V call is TRBV6-1, the J call TRBJ2-5, with D perhaps TRBD2 (6 bases). The CDR3 totals 14 residues. CDR1 and CDR2 from the germline V gene are MNHNS and SASEGT. Trimming removed 6 bases at V and 6 bases at J, with 17 bases between. The CDR3 nucleotides are TGTGCCAGCAGGGAGGGGATGAGCCTAAAGACCCAGTACTTC. It encodes CASREGMSLKTQYF.

The rearrangement links TRBV7-8 to TRBJ2-3; 9 bases are a match to TRBD2. The J segment lost 4 bases and the V segment lost 7 bases, leaving 15 bases of the junction unmatched. Germline V lookup: CDR1 SGHVS, CDR2 FQNEAQ. The CDR3 totals 17 residues. The CDR3 nucleotides read TGTGCCAGCACCCAGCGGCCGGCTAGCGGGATCCCAGATACGCAGTATTTT. Encoded protein: CASTQRPASGIPDTQYF.

A word on this clone: Additional DNA sequences in this sample encode the identical CDR3. This chain joins TRBV28 and TRBJ1-5, with a weak D call TRBD1 (6 bases). The V end lost 6 bases, the J end lost 3 bases, and 12 bases lay between the germline ends. This CDR3 is built from 14 residues. Germline lookup yields CDR1 MDHEN and CDR2 SYDVKM. The CDR3 region has the DNA TGTGCCAGCAGCTCCCCAGGGGTCAATCAGCCCCAGCATTTT. This codes for CASSSPGVNQPQHF.

The chain has TRBV18 and TRBJ1-1; 11 bases align to TRBD1. V shed 4 bases, J shed 4 bases, and the junction held 5 bases outside the gene matches. The CDR3 contains 15 residues. Germline V CDR1 and CDR2: KGHSH, LQKENI. CDR3 in amino acids: CASSQTGTGGTEAFF. CDR3 DNA: TGTGCCAGCTCACAAACCGGGACAGGGGGCACTGAAGCTTTCTTT.

V gene TRBV2 combines with J gene TRBJ2-1; possibly TRBD2 for D (6 bases). This CDR3 spans 14 amino acids. Germline CDR1 reads SNHLY; CDR2 reads FYNNEI. Trimming left V 4 bases short and J 9 bases short, with 16 bases between. The CDR3 loop reads CASSASGLPGEQFF. CDR3 in DNA: TGTGCCAGCAGTGCCTCGGGACTTCCAGGTGAGCAGTTCTTC.

This chain connects TRBV6-6 to TRBJ1-4; the D gene is possibly TRBD1 (5 bases). CDR1 and CDR2 from the germline V gene are MNHNY and SVGAGI (reference sequence). This CDR3 comprises 15 residues. Trimming left V 6 bases short and J 7 bases short, with 18 bases between. CDR3 DNA sequence: TGTGCCAGCAGCCCGGGCCCGGGGGTAGGTGAAAAACTGTTTTTT. Encoded protein: CASSPGPGVGEKLFF.